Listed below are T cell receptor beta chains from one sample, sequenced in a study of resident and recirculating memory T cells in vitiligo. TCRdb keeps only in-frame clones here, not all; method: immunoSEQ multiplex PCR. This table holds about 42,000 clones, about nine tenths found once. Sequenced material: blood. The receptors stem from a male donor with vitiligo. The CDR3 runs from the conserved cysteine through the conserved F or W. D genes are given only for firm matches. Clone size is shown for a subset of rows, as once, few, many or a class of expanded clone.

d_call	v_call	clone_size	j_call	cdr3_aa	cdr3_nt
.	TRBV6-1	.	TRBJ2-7	CASNPPDSAYEQYF	TGTGCCAGCAACCCACCCGACAGCGCCTACGAGCAGTACTTC
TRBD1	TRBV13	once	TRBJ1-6	CASSDTGTGYSPLHF	TGTGCCAGCAGCGATACCGGGACAGGGTATTCACCCCTCCACTTT
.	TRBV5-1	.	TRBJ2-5	CASSLVASTQSAETQYF	TGCGCCAGCAGCTTGGTAGCATCGACTCAATCGGCCGAGACCCAGTACTTC
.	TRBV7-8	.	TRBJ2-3	CASSVDSGTDTQYF	TGTGCCAGCAGCGTCGATAGCGGCACAGATACGCAGTATTTT
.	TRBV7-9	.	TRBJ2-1	CASSLYGGESYNEQFF	TGTGCCAGCAGCTTATACGGGGGAGAATCCTACAATGAGCAGTTCTTC
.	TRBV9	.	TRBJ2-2	CASSVGLERELFF	TGTGCCAGCAGCGTAGGGTTGGAGCGGGAGCTGTTTTTT
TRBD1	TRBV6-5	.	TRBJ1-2	CASGHRQGGGYTF	TGTGCCAGCGGGCACCGACAGGGCGGTGGCTACACCTTC
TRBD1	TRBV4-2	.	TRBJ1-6	CASSQDKTGGASNFSPLHF	TGTGCCAGCAGCCAAGATAAGACAGGGGGCGCCTCCAATTTTTCACCCCTCCACTTT
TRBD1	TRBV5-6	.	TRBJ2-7	CASSLGGGSYEQYF	TGTGCCAGCAGCTTGGGAGGGGGCTCGTACGAGCAGTACTTC
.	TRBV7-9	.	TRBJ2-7	CASSFNTGEQYF	TGTGCCAGCAGCTTTAATACGGGGGAGCAGTACTTC
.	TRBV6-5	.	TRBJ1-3	CASSYSVSAGNTIYF	TGTGCCAGCAGTTACTCTGTTTCGGCTGGAAACACCATATATTTT
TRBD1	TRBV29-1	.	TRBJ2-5	CSLVIGGGETQYF	TGCAGCCTCGTTATAGGGGGCGGGGAGACCCAGTACTTC
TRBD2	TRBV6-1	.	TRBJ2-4	CASTLGLAENIQYF	TGTGCCAGCACCTTGGGACTAGCGGAAAACATTCAGTACTTC
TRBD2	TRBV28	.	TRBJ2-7	CASSPPWSGGFYEQYF	TGTGCCAGCAGTCCCCCTTGGAGCGGGGGGTTCTACGAGCAGTACTTC
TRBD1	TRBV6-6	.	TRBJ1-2	CASSNQGAEGYTF	TGTGCCAGCAGCAACCAGGGGGCTGAGGGCTACACCTTC
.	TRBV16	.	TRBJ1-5	CASSQALMTGPLRPQHF	TGTGCCAGCAGCCAAGCATTGATGACAGGCCCTCTAAGGCCCCAGCATTTT
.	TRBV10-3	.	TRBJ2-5	CAISKGEAGKETQYF	TGTGCCATCAGTAAAGGGGAGGCAGGGAAAGAGACCCAGTACTTC
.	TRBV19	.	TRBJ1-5	CASSIDTGSNQPQHF	TGTGCCAGTAGTATAGATACAGGGAGCAATCAGCCCCAGCATTTT
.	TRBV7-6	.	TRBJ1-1	CASSLGGTAGAFF	TGTGCCAGCAGCTTAGGGGGTACTGCGGGAGCTTTCTTT
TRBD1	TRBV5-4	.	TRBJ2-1	CASSFGRTGYNEQFF	TGTGCCAGCAGCTTTGGACGGACAGGGTACAATGAGCAGTTCTTC
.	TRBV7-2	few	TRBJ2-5	CASSLAPGGPETQYF	TGTGCCAGCAGCTTGGCCCCGGGCGGGCCAGAGACCCAGTACTTC
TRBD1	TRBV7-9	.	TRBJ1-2	CASSLTGPYNYGYTF	TGTGCCAGCAGCTTGACAGGGCCTTATAACTATGGCTACACCTTC
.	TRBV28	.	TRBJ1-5	CASSLTKGGQPQHF	TGTGCCAGCAGTCTTACCAAAGGGGGTCAGCCCCAGCATTTT
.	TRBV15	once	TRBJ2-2	CATSRATGVSTGELFF	TGTGCCACCAGCAGAGCTACGGGGGTCAGCACCGGGGAGCTGTTTTTT
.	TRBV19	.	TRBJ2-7	CASSISLSLEQYF	TGTGCCAGTAGTATTTCCCTAAGCCTTGAGCAGTACTTC
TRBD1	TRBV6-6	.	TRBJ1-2	CASRSGQGSYGYTF	TGTGCCAGCAGGTCGGGACAGGGCTCCTATGGCTACACCTTC
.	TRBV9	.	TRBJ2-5	CASEGIEETQYF	TGTGCCAGCGAGGGAATTGAAGAGACCCAGTACTTC
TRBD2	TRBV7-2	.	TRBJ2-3	CASSPPRGGAPDTQYF	TGTGCCAGCAGCCCCCCCCGGGGGGGAGCTCCAGATACGCAGTATTTT
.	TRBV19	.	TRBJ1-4	CASSTQGARVGEKLFF	TGTGCCAGTAGTACCCAAGGCGCCAGGGTGGGTGAAAAACTGTTTTTT
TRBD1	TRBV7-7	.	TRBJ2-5	CASSLGGTAEETQYF	TGTGCCAGCAGCTTAGGAGGGACAGCCGAAGAGACCCAGTACTTC
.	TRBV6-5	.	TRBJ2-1	CASRKDSSPTEQFF	TGTGCCAGCAGAAAGGACTCATCCCCCACTGAGCAGTTCTTC
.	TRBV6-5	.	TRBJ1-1	CASKQAPVNTEAFF	TGTGCCAGCAAACAGGCCCCGGTGAACACTGAAGCTTTCTTT
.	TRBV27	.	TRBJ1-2	CASSPQEQGLNGYTF	TGTGCCAGCAGTCCCCAGGAACAGGGTTTGAATGGCTACACCTTC